This TCR beta chain was captured in a study of T cell repertoires in cytomegalovirus infection (dated by TCRdb to about 2019). The study in broad terms: The peptide stimulations were aimed at well-studied HLA-B-restricted epitopes as well as recently identified HLA-C-restricted CMV epitopes, whose presentation resists viral immunomodulation. The HLA type of each donor mattered for the analysis, because public TCR beta signatures pointed to carriage of CMV infection along with the matching HLA type. Study-wide conclusions, independent of this receptor: In both this cohort and an independent roughly 330-donor cohort, the cumulative frequency of public TCR beta family members distinguished carriers of CMV infection plus the relevant HLA type. The ex vivo response was dominated by HLA-C-restricted CMV-specific TCR beta clonotypes, which also provided the single most frequent clonotype in two of eight donors.

The sample was run on an Illumina HiSeq 1500. TCRdb itself trimmed the public reads at Q25 with fastp, ran MiXCR and retained productive beta chains. Under each unique CDR3 protein, matching rows form one entry showing the most common genes and DNA. Present in this sample are about 830,000 distinct CDR3 sequences, 32% of which were seen just once. The ten largest clonotypes hold around 12% of the sample. Taken with the paper, the label for treatment or condition translates to: in vitro stimulation with specific CMV peptide epitopes to enrich CMV-specific T cells. Relative to germline, V is 10 bases shorter and J is 6 bases shorter, with 12 bases between their ends. The germline V gene provides CDR1 SNHLY and CDR2 FYNNEI. The CDR3 measures 11 amino acids from cysteine to phenylalanine. CDR3 DNA is the only sequence kept; it has 33 bases, read in frame from the first base. A word on this clonotype: Its antigen specificity is not known. Nothing much larger sits one base from this clone, and base qualities are not available.

The clonotype was recovered from a human donor in good health (CMV status not recorded). Some clones in this sample may be carry-over from other donors' samples. This specimen was cultured CD8+ T cells from PBMCs, taken from culture after CMV antigen stimulation. The rearrangement joined TRBV2 to TRBJ1-2; the D segment cannot be called with confidence. The bases read TGTGCCATCCGGAAGGGAAATGGCTACACCTTC. Translated, it gives CAIRKGNGYTF.